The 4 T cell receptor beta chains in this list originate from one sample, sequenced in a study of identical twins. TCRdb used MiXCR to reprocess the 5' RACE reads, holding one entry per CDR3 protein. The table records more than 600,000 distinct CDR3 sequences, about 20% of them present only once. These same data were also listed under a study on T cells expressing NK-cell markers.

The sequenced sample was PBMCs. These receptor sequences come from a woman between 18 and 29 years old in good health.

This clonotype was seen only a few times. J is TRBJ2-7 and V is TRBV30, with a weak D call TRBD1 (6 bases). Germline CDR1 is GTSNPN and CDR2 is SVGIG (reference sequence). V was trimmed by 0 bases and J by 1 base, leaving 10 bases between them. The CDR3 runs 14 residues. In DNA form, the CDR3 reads TGTGCCTGGAGTGTTCCAGGGGCATCCTACGAGCAGTACTTC. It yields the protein CAWSVPGASYEQYF. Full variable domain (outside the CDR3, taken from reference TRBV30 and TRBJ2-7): SQTIHQWPATLVQPVGSPLSLECTVEGTSNPNLYWYRQAAGRGLQLLFYSVGIGQISSEVPQNLSASRPQDRQFILSSKKLLLSDSGFYLCAWSVPGASYEQYFGPGTRLTVT.

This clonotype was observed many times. This CDR3 reads CSARDLVTRAVSSYEQYF. CDR3 DNA sequence: TGCAGTGCTAGAGATCTGGTTACGAGGGCCGTTAGCTCCTACGAGCAGTACTTC. V is TRBV20-1 and J is TRBJ2-7, with D possibly matching TRBD2 (5 bases). The CDR3 runs to 18 residues. Trimming took off 0 bases at V and 0 bases at J, with 21 bases between the two ends. Germline values: CDR1 DFQATT, CDR2 SNEGSKA (reference sequence).

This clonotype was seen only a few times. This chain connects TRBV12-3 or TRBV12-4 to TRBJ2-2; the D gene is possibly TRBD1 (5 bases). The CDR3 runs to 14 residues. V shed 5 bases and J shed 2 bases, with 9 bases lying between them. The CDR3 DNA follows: TGTGCCAGCAGTATGACAGTTAACACCGGGGAGCTGTTTTTT. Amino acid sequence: CASSMTVNTGELFF.

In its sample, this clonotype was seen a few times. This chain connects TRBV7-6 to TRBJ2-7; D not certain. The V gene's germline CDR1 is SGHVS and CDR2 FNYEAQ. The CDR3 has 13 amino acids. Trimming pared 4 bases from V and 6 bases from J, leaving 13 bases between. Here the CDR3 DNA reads TGTGCCAGCAGCTACCCTGGAAAAGTCGAGCAGTACTTC. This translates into CASSYPGKVEQYF.